A single sample gave rise to the 28 T cell receptor beta chains below, sequenced in a study of T-cell memory formation after mild COVID-19. In TCRdb, the 5' RACE reads were re-called with MiXCR into one record per CDR3 protein. Of about 500,000 distinct CDR3 sequences listed, about a fifth were seen once; the top ten hold about 12%. The source material was PBMCs or a T cell subset sorted from them (not recorded which). The receptors were sampled from an adult woman who had mild COVID-19 (a few samples of this study predate the infection). Cell type and time point are not known.

The chain recombines TRBV29-1 with TRBJ2-5; TRBD2 matches 7 bases. CDR1 is SQVTM and CDR2 is ANQGSEA in the germline V gene. The length of the CDR3 is 15 residues. V was pared by 6 bases and J by 2 bases, with 12 bases of the junction left unmatched. The CDR3: CSVYLSYGGQETQYF. The DNA for the CDR3 is TGCAGCGTGTACCTTAGCTACGGGGGGCAAGAGACCCAGTACTTC.

The chain couples TRBV30 to TRBJ1-2; 8 bases align to TRBD1. The CDR3 loop spans 15 amino acids. Losses at the gene ends were 1 base for V and 2 bases for J; bases not matched to a gene: 6. CDR1 is GTSNPN and CDR2 is SVGIG in the germline V gene (reference sequence). The DNA for the CDR3 is TGTGCCTGGAGTGATGGGCAGGGGGCAAACTATGGCTACACCTTC. Its translation: CAWSDGQGANYGYTF. The full variable domain, with the rest looked up from reference TRBV30 and TRBJ1-2, is SQTIHQWPATLVQPVGSPLSLECTVEGTSNPNLYWYRQAAGRGLQLLFYSVGIGQISSEVPQNLSASRPQDRQFILSSKKLLLSDSGFYLCAWSDGQGANYGYTFGSGTRLTVV.

V and J are TRBV4-3 and TRBJ1-1, with D uncertain. V was cut by 3 bases and J by 8 bases, with 16 bases left in between. Germline V gene lookup returns CDR1 LGHNA and CDR2 YSLEER. There are 14 residues in the CDR3. The CDR3 region is CASSQSHPGREAFF. CDR3 nucleotides: TGCGCCAGCAGCCAGTCCCACCCGGGCAGAGAAGCTTTCTTT.

This clonotype appeared a few times. This chain links TRBV4-2 with TRBJ2-7; no definite D call. Between the trimmed V and J ends, which lost 3 bases and 5 bases, there was a span of 14 bases. The CDR3 contains 14 residues. Germline values: CDR1 LGHNA, CDR2 YNFKEQ. Written as DNA, the CDR3 is TGTGCCAGCAGCCACGGCACAGCCAACGACGAGCAGTACTTC. This translates into CASSHGTANDEQYF.

This clonotype has a handful of counts. CDR3 sequence (DNA): TGTGCCAGCAGTTACGGTCCACAGGGGAGCAATCAGCCCCAGCATTTT. This sequence encodes CASSYGPQGSNQPQHF. The rearrangement links TRBV6-5 to TRBJ1-5, with 7 bases matching TRBD1. Germline lookup yields CDR1 MNHEY and CDR2 SVGAGI. The CDR3 runs to 16 residues. The V segment lost 2 bases and the J segment 1 base; nucleotides outside the gene matches: 5.

This clonotype was seen a handful of times. V and J are TRBV20-1 and TRBJ2-3; tentative D call: TRBD1 (6 bases). The CDR3 has 12 residues. Looked up from germline, CDR1 is DFQATT and CDR2 is SNEGSKA (reference sequence). V lost 5 bases and J 3 bases, leaving 9 bases between the germline ends. CDR3 sequence (DNA): TGCAGTGCTTCAAGGGGGACAGATACGCAGTATTTT. This translates into CSASRGTDTQYF.

The chain uses TRBV4-2 and TRBJ1-2, with D maybe TRBD1 (5 bases). The CDR3 contains 15 residues. From germline, CDR1 is LGHNA and CDR2 YNFKEQ. V was pared by 0 bases and J by 5 bases, with 13 bases between. CDR3 residues: CASSQDVRDVYGYTF. For the CDR3, the DNA is TGTGCCAGCAGCCAAGATGTCCGGGACGTTTATGGCTACACCTTC.

The chain is built from TRBV20-1 and TRBJ2-1; 7 positions match TRBD2. V trimming: 0 bases; J trimming: 6 bases; junction bases outside the gene matches: 8. The CDR3 loop spans 15 amino acids. In germline, CDR1 is DFQATT, CDR2 SNEGSKA (reference sequence). CDR3: CSARDVGLTVNEQFF. The CDR3 DNA follows: TGCAGTGCTAGAGATGTGGGACTAACTGTCAATGAGCAGTTCTTC.

This clonotype was seen more than once but under ten times. The chain uses TRBV7-9 and TRBJ2-1, with 11 bases fitting TRBD2. The length of the CDR3 is 15 residues. Germline lookup yields CDR1 SEHNR and CDR2 FQNEAQ (reference sequence). With 4 bases clipped from V and 6 bases from J, the junction kept 5 bases outside the gene matches. The CDR3 is CASSSTSGIVNEQFF. In DNA, the CDR3 is TGTGCCAGCAGCTCGACTAGCGGGATAGTCAATGAGCAGTTCTTC. The variable domain in full, with the rest retrieved from reference TRBV7-9 and TRBJ2-1, is DTGVSQNPRHKITKRGQNVTFRCDPISEHNRLYWYRQTLGQGPEFLTYFQNEAQLEKSRLLSDRFSAERPKGSFSTLEIQRTEQGDSAMYLCASSSTSGIVNEQFFGPGTRLTVL.

This clonotype showed up just a few times. The rearrangement uses TRBV7-2 and TRBJ2-3; 8 nucleotides line up with TRBD2. The CDR3 runs 15 residues. Germline loops: CDR1 SGHTA, CDR2 FQGNSA. Trimming cost V 5 bases and J 5 bases; bases outside gene matches: 9. The CDR3 loop is CASSDQAGAGDTQYF. The CDR3 coding sequence is TGTGCCAGCAGCGATCAAGCGGGGGCAGGAGATACGCAGTATTTT.

The sample holds a few counts of this clonotype. The gene calls are TRBV24-1 and TRBJ2-2; D not certain. CDR3 size: 16 residues. V dropped 1 base and J dropped 3 bases, with 11 bases sitting between them. Germline V gene sequence: CDR1 KGHDR, CDR2 SFDVKD. CDR3 nucleotide sequence: TGTGCCACCAGTGATTTCCCTAGGGCGGACACCGGGGAGCTGTTTTTT. It codes for CATSDFPRADTGELFF.

This chain uses TRBV3-1 with TRBJ1-2; D call uncertain. V was cut by 1 base and J by 0 bases, with 9 bases left in between. The CDR3 runs to 15 residues. Germline assignment: CDR1 LGHDT and CDR2 YNNKEL (reference sequence). The DNA of the CDR3 is TGTGCCAGCAGCCAAGGGCAGCCTTCTAACTATGGCTACACCTTC. This encodes CASSQGQPSNYGYTF.

This clonotype was seen only a few times. The chain combines TRBV7-2 with TRBJ1-2; perhaps TRBD1 as D (6 bases). Germline CDR1 reads SGHTA; CDR2 reads FQGNSA. The length of the CDR3 is 16 residues. V lost 4 bases, J lost 5 bases, and 20 bases lay in between. CDR3 nucleotides: TGTGCCAGCAGCTCCCTTGGGGGGGCCAGCCCTTATGGCTACACCTTC. Its protein product is CASSSLGGASPYGYTF.

The chain joins TRBV9 to TRBJ2-7; TRBD1 aligns across 7 bases. This CDR3 region has 16 residues. V dropped 3 bases and J dropped 2; count of bases not matched to a gene: 11. Germline V CDR1 and CDR2: SGDLS, YYNGEE. The CDR3 region is CASSGTNRGQTYEQYF. The DNA for the CDR3 is TGTGCCAGCAGCGGGACGAACAGGGGACAAACCTACGAGCAGTACTTC. Drawing the rest from reference TRBV9 and TRBJ2-7, the complete variable domain is DSGVTQTPKHLITATGQRVTLRCSPRSGDLSVYWYQQSLDQGLQFLIQYYNGEERAKGNILERFSAQQFPDLHSELNLSSLELGDSALYFCASSGTNRGQTYEQYFGPGTRLTVT.

This clonotype was recorded a few times. V usage is TRBV27 and J usage is TRBJ2-3; unclear D gene. The CDR3 runs to 13 residues. Trimming pared 3 bases from V and 3 bases from J, leaving 7 bases between. Germline V lookup: CDR1 MNHEY, CDR2 SMNVEV (reference sequence). Here the CDR3 reads CASSFYPTDTQYF. The DNA for the CDR3 is TGTGCCAGCAGTTTTTACCCGACAGATACGCAGTATTTT.

V usage is TRBV11-1 and J usage is TRBJ2-7; tentative D call: TRBD1 (5 bases). Trimming removed 5 bases at V and 4 bases at J, with 21 bases between. Germline CDR1 is SGHAT and CDR2 is FQDESV (reference sequence). CDR3 length: 16 residues. The DNA for the CDR3 is TGTGCCAGCAGCGATGGATACAGGATCGGTCGGTACGAGCAGTACTTC. Protein sequence: CASSDGYRIGRYEQYF.

The genes are TRBV27 and TRBJ2-3; the D is unclear. Deletions cut 3 bases from V and 12 bases from J, with 13 bases between. The CDR3 contains 12 residues. Looked up from germline, CDR1 is MNHEY and CDR2 is SMNVEV (reference sequence). The CDR3 loop is CASSFILQEQYF. The CDR3 nucleotides are TGTGCCAGCAGTTTTATACTCCAGGAACAGTATTTT.

The chain links TRBV28 to TRBJ2-1; D perhaps matches TRBD1 (6 bases). The CDR3 has 15 amino acids. V was pared by 2 bases and J by 2 bases, with 10 bases between. Germline-derived CDR1 and CDR2 are MDHEN and SYDVKM. CDR3 amino acids: CASSLTGTTYNEQFF. The CDR3 nucleotides read TGTGCCAGCAGTTTAACGGGGACAACCTACAATGAGCAGTTCTTC.

This clonotype has only a few counts. This chain links TRBV7-9 with TRBJ1-1; tentatively, D is TRBD1 (5 bases). Trimming left V 3 bases short and J 7 bases short, with 18 bases between. The CDR3 covers 15 residues. CDR1 SEHNR and CDR2 FQNEAQ come from the germline V gene (reference sequence). Here the CDR3 DNA reads TGTGCCAGCAGCTTCCCCCAGGGATCTCAAAATGAAGCTTTCTTT. Translated, it gives CASSFPQGSQNEAFF.

The rearrangement links TRBV27 to TRBJ2-5; a weak D match, TRBD2 (5 bases). Trimming left V 7 bases short and J 3 bases short, with 18 bases between. The CDR3 covers 15 residues. From germline, CDR1 is MNHEY and CDR2 SMNVEV (reference sequence). CDR3 loop: CASTPYRGSKETQYF. Written as DNA, the CDR3 is TGTGCCAGCACCCCCTATCGAGGGTCAAAAGAGACCCAGTACTTC.

This clonotype was found a few times. The rearrangement joins TRBV5-1 to TRBJ1-5; TRBD1 matches 7 bases. V was clipped by 4 bases and J by 4 bases; unmatched bases: 5. Per the germline V gene, CDR1 is SGHRS and CDR2 is YFSETQ. The CDR3 runs 14 residues. The CDR3 protein is CASSTGQENQPQHF. The CDR3 bases are TGCGCCAGCAGCACCGGACAGGAGAATCAGCCCCAGCATTTT.

V is TRBV5-4 and J is TRBJ2-2; weak D call: TRBD1 (6 bases). Trimming left V 4 bases short and J 2 bases short, with 15 bases between. The V gene's germline CDR1 is SGHNT and CDR2 YYREEE (reference sequence). The CDR3 is 16 residues long. The CDR3 nucleotides read TGTGCCAGCAGCGCTGGACAGATACTCAACACCGGGGAGCTGTTTTTT. Amino acid sequence: CASSAGQILNTGELFF.

The table lists this clonotype with a few counts. This rearrangement joins TRBV20-1 to TRBJ1-2; the D is unclear. Trimming removed 6 bases from V and 2 bases from J, with 10 bases in between. The CDR3 is made up of 12 amino acids. CDR1 is DFQATT, CDR2 SNEGSKA, per germline (reference sequence). CDR3 nucleotide sequence: TGCAGTGCGAGACGGATGAACTATGGCTACACCTTC. Its translation is CSARRMNYGYTF.

V is TRBV6-4 and J is TRBJ1-1, with D maybe TRBD1 (6 bases). This CDR3 has 13 amino acids. The germline V gene has CDR1 MRHNA and CDR2 SNTAGT. Trimming removed 5 bases at V and 7 bases at J, with 14 bases between. The CDR3 sequence is CASSRIRGGEAFF. The DNA of the CDR3 is TGTGCCAGCAGTCGAATCAGGGGCGGTGAAGCTTTCTTT.

The sample holds many counts of this clonotype. The chain links TRBV5-6 to TRBJ2-7, with 8 positions matching TRBD1. The trim removed 6 bases at V and 5 bases at J, leaving 10 bases unmatched. The germline V gene has CDR1 SGHDT and CDR2 YYEEEE. There are 14 residues in the CDR3. CDR3 DNA: TGTGCCAGCATTGCGGGGACAGGAGGGAACGAGCAGTACTTC. Translated, it gives CASIAGTGGNEQYF.

This clonotype was seen more than once but under ten times. The chain carries TRBV25-1 and TRBJ2-4; 9 nucleotides align to TRBD2. The germline V gene has CDR1 MGHDK and CDR2 SYGVNS. CDR3 length equals 14 residues. With V trimmed by 3 bases and J by 7 bases, 4 bases remained unmatched. CDR3 residues: CASSETGTSNIQYF. The CDR3 DNA is TGTGCCAGCAGTGAGACCGGGACTAGCAACATTCAGTACTTC.

This clonotype was seen a few times. The chain links TRBV24-1 to TRBJ2-5, with D possibly TRBD2 on 6 matching bases. Trimming took off 5 bases at V and 5 bases at J, with 23 bases between the two ends. CDR3 length: 17 residues. Germline CDR1 and CDR2: KGHDR and SFDVKD. As DNA, the CDR3 is TGTGCCACCAGTGTAGGTTCTCGGTCGAACCTAGCGGAGACCCAGTACTTC. As protein: CATSVGSRSNLAETQYF.

This chain connects TRBV29-1 to TRBJ2-3; D is perhaps TRBD1 (5 bases). The germline V gene encodes CDR1 SQVTM and CDR2 ANQGSEA. The V and J ends lost 6 bases and 4 bases respectively, with 11 bases between them. This CDR3 contains 12 residues. CDR3 sequence reads: CSVGQNSDTQYF. Here the CDR3 DNA reads TGCAGCGTCGGACAAAATTCAGATACGCAGTATTTT.